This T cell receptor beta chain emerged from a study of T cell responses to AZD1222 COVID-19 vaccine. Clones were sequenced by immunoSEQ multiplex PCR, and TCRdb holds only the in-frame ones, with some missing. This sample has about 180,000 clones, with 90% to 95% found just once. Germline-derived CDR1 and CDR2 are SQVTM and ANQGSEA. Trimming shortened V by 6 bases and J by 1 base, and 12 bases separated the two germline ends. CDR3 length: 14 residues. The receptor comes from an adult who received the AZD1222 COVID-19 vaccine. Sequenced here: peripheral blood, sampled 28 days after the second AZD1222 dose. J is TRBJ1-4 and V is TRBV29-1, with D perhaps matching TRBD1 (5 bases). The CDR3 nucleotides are TGCAGCGTGGTGACGGGACTAACTAATGAAAAACTGTTTTTT. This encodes CSVVTGLTNEKLFF.